What follows are 25 T cell receptor beta chains derived from one specimen sequenced in a study of beta chain features in type 1 diabetes. As every portion of the isolated RNA was reverse transcribed, the sequencing read expressed TCRB transcripts. Profiling relied on immunoSEQ multiplex PCR, and the TCRdb table lists in-frame clones only, not all of them. The sample includes 250,000 to 350,000 clones, approximately 11% of them seen just once. The material sequenced was naive CD4+ T cells from blood. Receptors originate from a young woman in good health.

The chain recombines TRBV5-4 with TRBJ2-1, with D tentatively TRBD2 (6 bases). CDR1 SGHNT and CDR2 YYREEE come from the germline V gene (reference sequence). The CDR3 spans 13 residues. Trimming removed 0 bases from V and 7 bases from J, with 8 bases in between. CDR3 region: CASSLAGGNEQFF. The CDR3 coding sequence is TGTGCCAGCAGCTTGGCTGGGGGGAATGAGCAGTTCTTC.

The chain combines TRBV30 with TRBJ2-1; a possible D gene is TRBD2 (5 bases). The CDR3 is made up of 16 amino acids. CDR1 GTSNPN and CDR2 SVGIG come from the germline V gene (reference sequence). Between the trimmed V and J ends, which lost 5 bases and 0 bases, there was a span of 17 bases. CDR3: CAWGTRPLNSYNEQFF. In DNA form, the CDR3 reads TGTGCCTGGGGAACTAGACCCCTAAACTCCTACAATGAGCAGTTCTTC.

CDR3 sequence (DNA): TGCGCCAGCAGCCACGGTGGGGGGAGGGTGGGAGAGCAGTACTTC. Its translation is CASSHGGGRVGEQYF. The chain couples TRBV4-3 to TRBJ2-7; 7 nucleotides line up with TRBD2. Germline CDR1 is LGHNA and CDR2 is YSLEER. The CDR3 consists of 15 residues. The V and J ends lost 3 bases and 7 bases, in that order; junction bases with no gene match: 12.

For this clone: This specimen includes other DNA sequences encoding the same CDR3. The chain joins TRBV28 to TRBJ1-5; D gene uncertain. Germline V gene sequence: CDR1 MDHEN, CDR2 SYDVKM. V was cut by 7 bases and J by 0 bases, with 4 bases left in between. There are 12 residues in the CDR3. The CDR3 here is CASTYSNQPQHF. The CDR3 region has the DNA TGTGCCAGCACCTATAGCAATCAGCCCCAGCATTTT.

This clone was picked up a small number of times. This chain joins TRBV6-6 and TRBJ2-1, with 9 bases identical to TRBD2. This CDR3 region has 12 residues. Germline V CDR1 and CDR2: MNHNY, SVGAGI (reference sequence). V shed 6 bases, J shed 10 bases, and the junction held 4 bases outside the gene matches. CDR3 nucleotide sequence: TGTGCCAGCAGCCGAACTAGCGGGGAGCAGTTCTTC. Protein product: CASSRTSGEQFF.

The chain joins TRBV19 to TRBJ1-4, with D tentatively TRBD1 (6 bases). Germline V CDR1 and CDR2: LNHDA, SQIVND (reference sequence). The CDR3 spans 12 residues. Trimming took off 8 bases at V and 16 bases at J, with 20 bases between the two ends. DNA of the CDR3: TGTGCCAGTCTCATGACAGGAACCGAGGGGTTTTTT. It yields the protein CASLMTGTEGFF.

This chain links TRBV14 with TRBJ2-4; 13 nucleotides line up with TRBD2. J was trimmed by 8 bases and V by 1 base; bases with no gene match: 8. Germline V gene sequence: CDR1 SGHDN, CDR2 FVKESK. The CDR3 is made up of 17 amino acids. CDR3 sequence reads: CASSQGTSGRVGYIQYF. CDR3 coding DNA: TGTGCCAGCAGCCAAGGAACTAGCGGGAGGGTCGGGTACATTCAGTACTTC.

V gene TRBV7-3 combines with J gene TRBJ2-3; tentative D call: TRBD2 (6 bases). The CDR3 consists of 16 residues. Trimming cost V 3 bases and J 1 base, with 14 bases left between them. CDR1 is SGHTA and CDR2 is FQGTGA in the germline V gene. This CDR3 is CASSFGGTSRTDTQYF. DNA of the CDR3: TGTGCCAGCAGCTTCGGAGGGACTTCACGCACAGATACGCAGTATTTT.

The chain uses TRBV2 and TRBJ2-1; unclear D gene. The CDR3 totals 12 residues. V was clipped by 5 bases and J by 8 bases, with 10 bases between them. Germline assignment: CDR1 SNHLY and CDR2 FYNNEI. CDR3 loop: CASSRQVHEQFF. In nucleotides, the CDR3 is TGTGCCAGCAGTAGACAAGTCCATGAGCAGTTCTTC.

The V call is TRBV19, the J call TRBJ1-2, with a possible D match to TRBD1 (6 bases). The CDR3 covers 15 residues. V was trimmed by 3 bases and J by 8 bases, leaving 19 bases between them. The germline V gene has CDR1 LNHDA and CDR2 SQIVND (reference sequence). The CDR3 DNA is TGTGCCAGTAGTATGCAGGGGTACAAGCTAATCGGCTACACCTTC. Encoded protein: CASSMQGYKLIGYTF.

In DNA, the CDR3 is TGTGCCAGCTCACAAAGGACAGGGAGCTACGAGCAGTACTTC. It encodes CASSQRTGSYEQYF. The chain has TRBV18 and TRBJ2-7; 8 positions agree with TRBD1. The CDR3 consists of 14 residues. The germline V gene has CDR1 KGHSH and CDR2 LQKENI. J gave up 3 bases and V 4 bases, and 5 bases lay outside the gene matches. Drawing the rest from reference TRBV18 and TRBJ2-7, the complete variable domain is NAGVMQNPRHLVRRRGQEARLRCSPMKGHSHVYWYRQLPEEGLKFMVYLQKENIIDESGMPKERFSAEFPKEGPSILRIQQVVRGDSAAYFCASSQRTGSYEQYFGPGTRLTVT.

The chain links TRBV27 to TRBJ2-3; 7 bases fit TRBD2. The CDR3 runs to 15 residues. J lost 5 bases, V lost 8 bases, and 13 bases had no gene match. Germline V gene sequence: CDR1 MNHEY, CDR2 SMNVEV (reference sequence). The CDR3 loop is CASGLLGGELDTQYF. The CDR3 DNA sequence: TGTGCCAGCGGCCTCCTGGGGGGGGAGTTAGATACGCAGTATTTT.

This clone was counted a few times. CDR3 loop: CSVAKWDRGLAGGRGNEQFF. DNA for the CDR3: TGCAGCGTTGCGAAATGGGACAGGGGACTAGCGGGAGGACGTGGCAATGAGCAGTTCTTC. V gene TRBV29-1 combines with J gene TRBJ2-1, with 15 positions matching TRBD2. Germline CDR1 reads SQVTM; CDR2 reads ANQGSEA. The CDR3 is 20 amino acids. V trimming: 4 bases; J trimming: 6 bases; junction bases outside the gene matches: 19.

The genes are TRBV28 and TRBJ2-6; D is uncertain. V gave up 8 bases and J gave up 0 bases, with 8 bases separating them. The CDR3 length is 14 residues. Per the germline V gene, CDR1 is MDHEN and CDR2 is SYDVKM. The CDR3 region is CASAEASGANVLTF. CDR3 DNA: TGTGCCAGCGCAGAGGCCTCTGGGGCCAACGTCCTGACTTTC.

The gene calls are TRBV30 and TRBJ2-3; TRBD1 agrees at 9 bases. Germline V gene data show CDR1 as GTSNPN and CDR2 as SVGIG (reference sequence). Germline trimming cut 2 bases from V and 4 bases from J; bases unmatched to any gene: 7. CDR3 length: 15 amino acids. The CDR3 DNA reads TGTGCCTGGAGTCCGACAGGGGGTTTATCAGATACGCAGTATTTT. Its translation: CAWSPTGGLSDTQYF.

The chain combines TRBV4-2 with TRBJ2-3, with 10 bases identical to TRBD2. The CDR3 consists of 18 residues. Trimming at V came to 1 base and at J to 3 bases, leaving 10 bases not matched to a gene. Germline values: CDR1 LGHNA, CDR2 YNFKEQ. This CDR3 reads CASSQAAAGGPSTDTQYF. The CDR3 nucleotides are TGTGCCAGCAGCCAAGCAGCAGCGGGAGGGCCCTCAACAGATACGCAGTATTTT.

This clone was detected a few times. The chain is built from TRBV2 and TRBJ2-1; no definite D call. The ends were cut back, 8 bases at V and 10 bases at J, with 9 bases in the middle. The CDR3 length is 10 residues. Germline V gene sequence: CDR1 SNHLY, CDR2 FYNNEI. This CDR3 reads CASGTYEQFF. CDR3 DNA sequence: TGTGCCAGCGGCACATACGAGCAGTTCTTC.

The chain uses TRBV2 and TRBJ2-7; 7 nucleotides agree with TRBD2. Germline values: CDR1 SNHLY, CDR2 FYNNEI. V lost 4 bases and J lost 0; bases outside the gene matches: 6. The CDR3 covers 15 residues. The CDR3 spells CASSGRLAVSYEQYF. CDR3 nucleotide sequence: TGTGCCAGCAGTGGGCGCCTAGCGGTCTCCTACGAGCAGTACTTC.

This clone was counted at least ten times. The chain links TRBV29-1 to TRBJ2-7; TRBD2 agrees at 7 bases. Germline CDR1 reads SQVTM; CDR2 reads ANQGSEA. The CDR3 totals 14 residues. The V segment lost 5 bases and the J segment 3 bases; nucleotides outside the gene matches: 10. The CDR3 spells CSVMQRDPYYEQYF. DNA for the CDR3: TGCAGCGTTATGCAGCGGGACCCCTACTACGAGCAGTACTTC.

This clone was seen a handful of times. DNA for the CDR3: TGCAGCGTTGATCAACAGGGAGACACTGAAGCTTTCTTT. This gives the protein CSVDQQGDTEAFF. The gene calls are TRBV29-1 and TRBJ1-1; a weak D match, TRBD1 (6 bases). The V and J ends lost 3 bases and 3 bases respectively, with 11 bases between them. The CDR3 length is 13 residues. CDR1 is SQVTM and CDR2 is ANQGSEA in the germline V gene.

This clone was found a few times. The rearrangement uses TRBV7-9 and TRBJ2-7; TRBD2 agrees at 7 bases. Germline CDR1 and CDR2: SEHNR and FQNEAQ (reference sequence). Trimming removed 5 bases from V and 2 bases from J; junction bases left unmatched: 9. The CDR3 sequence is 15 residues long. CDR3 DNA sequence: TGTGCCAGCAGCAGTGGACTAGTGAAAACCTACGAGCAGTACTTC. Its translation: CASSSGLVKTYEQYF.

This clone showed up just a few times. The J gene is TRBJ2-3, the V gene TRBV7-9; D unresolved. The CDR3 length is 11 residues. Between the trimmed V and J ends, which lost 10 bases and 5 bases, there was a span of 10 bases. Germline-derived CDR1 and CDR2 are SEHNR and FQNEAQ (reference sequence). The DNA for the CDR3 is TGTGCCACGTCGCCGGGAGATACGCAGTATTTT. The encoded protein is CATSPGDTQYF.

This clone was seen just once. CDR3 sequence (DNA): TGTGCCAGCAGTTCAGGACAGGGTGGCGGCTACGAGCAGTACTTC. Translation: CASSSGQGGGYEQYF. The V call is TRBV28, the J call TRBJ2-7, with 8 bases that match TRBD1. Per germline, CDR1 MDHEN and CDR2 SYDVKM. V shed 4 bases, J shed 3 bases, and the junction held 8 bases outside the gene matches. The CDR3 extends over 15 amino acids.

This clone was seen only a few times. This chain links TRBV5-4 with TRBJ2-2; D uncertain. The germline V gene encodes CDR1 SGHNT and CDR2 YYREEE (reference sequence). There are 15 residues in the CDR3. V was trimmed by 0 bases and J by 2 bases, leaving 8 bases between them. The CDR3 bases are TGTGCCAGCAGCTTGGATGCGCTTAACACCGGGGAGCTGTTTTTT. Translating it yields CASSLDALNTGELFF.

This clone occurred a few times. The chain joins TRBV5-1 to TRBJ2-3, with D maybe TRBD2 (6 bases). The V and J ends lost 0 bases and 3 bases respectively, with 14 bases between them. The CDR3 is 16 amino acids. Looked up from germline, CDR1 is SGHRS and CDR2 is YFSETQ. The CDR3 sequence: CASSLASGRGTDTQYF. The CDR3 nucleotides are TGCGCCAGCAGCTTGGCGTCCGGGAGAGGGACAGATACGCAGTATTTT.